These T cell receptor beta chains were read from a single sample in a study of T cell responses to AZD1222 COVID-19 vaccine. The table came from immunoSEQ multiplex PCR; TCRdb's copy has only in-frame clones and leaves some out. Here the sample spans about 100,000 clones, around 91% being singletons. The sequenced sample was peripheral blood, obtained on day 0 of AZD1222 vaccination. All receptors derive from an adult in good health. CDR3s include the opening cysteine and the closing phenylalanine or tryptophan. D genes are given only for firm matches. Where a row states a size, it is once, few, many or the class of an expanded clone; other rows omit it.

clone_size	v_call	d_call	j_call	cdr3_nt	cdr3_aa
NA	TRBV25-1	NA	TRBJ1-2	TGTGCCAGCAGTGAATCGGGGAGTTTCGTAAGCTATGGCTACACCTTC	CASSESGSFVSYGYTF
NA	TRBV5-4	TRBD1	TRBJ2-5	TGTGCCAGCACCCCCGACAGGGGCCAAGAGACCCAGTACTTC	CASTPDRGQETQYF
NA	TRBV7-2	TRBD1	TRBJ2-5	TGTGCCAGCAGCACAGGACAGGGGGGATCGGAGACCCAGTACTTC	CASSTGQGGSETQYF
NA	TRBV2	TRBD1	TRBJ1-2	TGTGCCAGCAGTTCCGGGACAGGGGGCCTCTATGGCTACACCTTC	CASSSGTGGLYGYTF
NA	TRBV27	NA	TRBJ2-1	TGTGCCAGCAGTTTATCAAGCTACAATGAGCAGTTCTTC	CASSLSSYNEQFF
NA	TRBV5-1	TRBD2	TRBJ2-3	TGCGCCAGCAGCTTGGGCACCCAGCGGGATAAACACACAGATACGCAGTATTTT	CASSLGTQRDKHTDTQYF
NA	TRBV18	NA	TRBJ2-3	TGTGCCAGCTCACCGTGGGTGACAGATACGCAGTATTTT	CASSPWVTDTQYF
NA	TRBV9	NA	TRBJ2-2	TGTGCCAGCAGCGTCCTTCCCGGCCAGAACACCGGGGAGCTGTTTTTT	CASSVLPGQNTGELFF
NA	TRBV5-1	NA	TRBJ1-1	TGCGCCAGCAGCTTGACCGGAAACACTGAAGCTTTCTTT	CASSLTGNTEAFF
NA	TRBV27	NA	TRBJ1-2	TGTGCCAGCAGTTTATCGTCGGCAGTCTATGGCTACACCTTC	CASSLSSAVYGYTF
NA	TRBV21-1	NA	TRBJ2-7	TGTGCCAGCAGCCCGCGGGTCATTCCGCCACCCTACGAGCAGTACTTC	CASSPRVIPPPYEQYF
NA	TRBV6-6	TRBD2	TRBJ2-3	TGTGCCAGCAGTTACTCTGCGGGAGAGGGGGATACGCAGTATTTT	CASSYSAGEGDTQYF
NA	TRBV12-3/TRBV12-4	NA	TRBJ1-2	TGTGCCAGCAGGACAGCGGGGAACTATGGCTACACCTTC	CASRTAGNYGYTF
NA	TRBV25-1	NA	TRBJ2-7	TGTGCCAGCACCTCATACGGTTCCTACGAGCAGTACTTC	CASTSYGSYEQYF
NA	TRBV6-5	NA	TRBJ1-1	TGTGCCAGCAGTTACTCCCAGGGAGGGGGCACTGAAGCTTTCTTT	CASSYSQGGGTEAFF
NA	TRBV5-1	TRBD1	TRBJ2-1	TGCGCCAGCAGCTTGGCGTGGGGACAGGATAACAATGAGCAGTTCTTC	CASSLAWGQDNNEQFF
NA	TRBV5-1	TRBD1	TRBJ2-7	TGCGCCAGCAGCTGGGACAGGGCCACCTACGAGCAGTACTTC	CASSWDRATYEQYF
NA	TRBV30	NA	TRBJ1-1	TGTGCCTGGAGCGACGGGAACACTGAAGCTTTCTTT	CAWSDGNTEAFF
NA	TRBV6-5	NA	TRBJ1-2	TGTGCCAGCACCAACGAGAGGGGGGGAGACTATGGCTACACCTTC	CASTNERGGDYGYTF
NA	TRBV3-1/TRBV3-2	TRBD2	TRBJ2-1	TGTGCCAGCAGCCAAGATATTGGGACTAGGGCATATGAGCAGTTCTTC	CASSQDIGTRAYEQFF
NA	TRBV3-1/TRBV3-2	NA	TRBJ2-6	TGTGCCAGCAGCCGGGCCGTCTCTGGGGCCAACGTCCTGACTTTC	CASSRAVSGANVLTF
NA	TRBV19	NA	TRBJ1-2	TGTGCCAGTAGTATGCTGGCGTTGAACTATGGCTACACCTTC	CASSMLALNYGYTF
NA	TRBV4-1	NA	TRBJ1-3	TGCGCCAGCAGCCAACGTTCGGAATCTGGAAACACCATATATTTT	CASSQRSESGNTIYF
NA	TRBV6-6	NA	TRBJ1-5	TGTGCCAGCAGTTACGGCCTCAACAATCAGCCCCAGCATTTT	CASSYGLNNQPQHF
NA	TRBV6-6	NA	TRBJ2-3	TGTGCCAGCAGTTACTCGATCCAGATCACAGATACGCAGTATTTT	CASSYSIQITDTQYF
once	TRBV5-4	NA	TRBJ1-1	TGTGCCAGCAGCACCACAGTATCCACTGAAGCTTTCTTT	CASSTTVSTEAFF
NA	TRBV30	NA	TRBJ1-4	TGTGCCTGGAGTGTACTTCTTGGTCGGCGAAATGAAAAACTGTTTTTT	CAWSVLLGRRNEKLFF
once	TRBV4-1	NA	TRBJ2-1	TGCGCCAGCAGCCGGACGGCGGGACACAATGAGCAGTTCTTC	CASSRTAGHNEQFF
NA	TRBV11-2	NA	TRBJ2-7	TGTGCCAGCAGCTTAGATCACCAGTGGGGGAACTACGAGCAGTACTTC	CASSLDHQWGNYEQYF
NA	TRBV27	TRBD1	TRBJ1-2	TGTGCCAGCAGCTTTACAGGGGGCGCGGGCTACACCTTC	CASSFTGGAGYTF
NA	TRBV5-6	NA	TRBJ1-6	TGTGCCAGCAGCTTGAGTCAGACTAATTCACCCCTCCACTTT	CASSLSQTNSPLHF
NA	TRBV5-1	NA	TRBJ2-7	TGCGCCAGCAGCTCCGAACCGGGAAACTACGAGCAGTACTTC	CASSSEPGNYEQYF
NA	TRBV5-6	NA	TRBJ1-4	TGTGCCAGCAGCTTGGGGAGGGGCCGGGGGTCCCCCCAAAAACTGTTTTTT	CASSLGRGRGSPQKLFF
NA	TRBV19	TRBD1	TRBJ1-2	TGTGCCAGTAGTATAGCACAGCGGACAGGGAAAAATGGCTACACCTTC	CASSIAQRTGKNGYTF
once	TRBV2	NA	TRBJ1-2	TGTGCCAGCGGCGAGGGCCCAGACTATGGCTACACCTTC	CASGEGPDYGYTF
once	TRBV4-1	NA	TRBJ1-1	TGCGCCAGCAGCCCAGGACCCAAAAAGTGGGGAAACACTGAAGCTTTCTTT	CASSPGPKKWGNTEAFF
NA	TRBV12-5	NA	TRBJ2-5	TGTGCTAGTCGCAGGGTAGAACAAGAGACCCAGTACTTC	CASRRVEQETQYF
NA	TRBV29-1	NA	TRBJ1-2	TGCAGCGTTGATCTGTCCGGACAGTTGGGTTTCGGGCTATCGGTAGGCTACACCTTC	CSVDLSGQLGFGLSVGYTF
once	TRBV6-5	NA	TRBJ1-2	TGTGCCAGCAGTTACTCGGGGGATTCGGGCTATGGCTACACCTTC	CASSYSGDSGYGYTF
NA	TRBV5-5	NA	TRBJ1-1	TGTGCCAGCAGCTTGGTTGGGCAGGGCGAGGTCACTGAAGCTTTCTTT	CASSLVGQGEVTEAFF
NA	TRBV20-1	NA	TRBJ2-1	TGCAGTGCTCGCTCCTACAATGAGCAGTTCTTC	CSARSYNEQFF
NA	TRBV9	NA	TRBJ1-1	TGTGCCAGCAGCCCCTGGGCCAAGAACACTGAAGCTTTCTTT	CASSPWAKNTEAFF
NA	TRBV30	NA	TRBJ2-7	TGTGCCTGGAGCAAGGACCATCTCGGTGGGGAGCAGTACTTC	CAWSKDHLGGEQYF
NA	TRBV14	NA	TRBJ2-2	TGTGCCAGCAGCCAAGATTTAGGATTTTCGACCGGGGAGCTGTTTTTT	CASSQDLGFSTGELFF
NA	TRBV7-6	NA	TRBJ1-3	TGTGCCAGCAGCCCCTCACACAGCTCTGGAAACACCATATATTTT	CASSPSHSSGNTIYF
NA	TRBV19	NA	TRBJ1-2	TGTGCCAGTAATGATATAGGAGGCCCTGAAGCTAACTATGGCTACACCTTC	CASNDIGGPEANYGYTF
NA	TRBV9	TRBD1	TRBJ2-5	TGTGCCAGCAGCGTATCAACGGGACAGACTCAAGAGACCCAGTACTTC	CASSVSTGQTQETQYF
NA	TRBV6-5	NA	TRBJ2-3	TGTGCCAGCAGTTACTCACGGTGGGGGGTCACAGATACGCAGTATTTT	CASSYSRWGVTDTQYF
NA	TRBV6-5	TRBD1	TRBJ2-3	TGTGCCAGCAGCCGGGACAGTGGGAAGCAGTATTTT	CASSRDSGKQYF
NA	TRBV7-6	TRBD1	TRBJ1-1	TGTGCCAGCAGCTCCCAACGGACAGGGGGTGACACTGAAGCTTTCTTT	CASSSQRTGGDTEAFF
NA	TRBV21-1	NA	TRBJ2-7	TGTGCCAGCAGCAAAGCGACTAGTGCACAGACATCCGAGCAGTACTTC	CASSKATSAQTSEQYF
NA	TRBV6-5	NA	TRBJ1-2	TGTGCCAGCAGTTACTCGCATATTTCAGGCTACACCTTC	CASSYSHISGYTF
once	TRBV7-3	NA	TRBJ2-6	TGTGCCAGCAGCTCGTCAGGGAGCTCTGGGGCCAACGTCCTGACTTTC	CASSSSGSSGANVLTF
NA	TRBV10-1	NA	TRBJ2-7	TGCGCCAGCAGTGAGGGTGTACCGAGAAGCTCCTACGAGCAGTACTTC	CASSEGVPRSSYEQYF
NA	TRBV30	NA	TRBJ1-6	TGTGCCTGGAGTGCAGGGTCAGCCTATAATTCACCCCTCCACTTT	CAWSAGSAYNSPLHF